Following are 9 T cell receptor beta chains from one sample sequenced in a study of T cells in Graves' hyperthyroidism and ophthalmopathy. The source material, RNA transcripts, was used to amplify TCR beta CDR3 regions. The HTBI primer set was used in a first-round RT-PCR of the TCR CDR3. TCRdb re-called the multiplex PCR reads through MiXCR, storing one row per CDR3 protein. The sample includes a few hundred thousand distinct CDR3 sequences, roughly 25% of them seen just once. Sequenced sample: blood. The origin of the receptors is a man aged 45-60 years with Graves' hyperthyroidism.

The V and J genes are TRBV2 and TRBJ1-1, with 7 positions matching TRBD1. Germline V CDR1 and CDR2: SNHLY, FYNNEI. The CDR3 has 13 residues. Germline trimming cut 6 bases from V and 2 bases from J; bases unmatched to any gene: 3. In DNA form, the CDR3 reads TGTGCCAGCAGGGGACAGCATAACACTGAAGCTTTCTTT. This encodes CASRGQHNTEAFF.

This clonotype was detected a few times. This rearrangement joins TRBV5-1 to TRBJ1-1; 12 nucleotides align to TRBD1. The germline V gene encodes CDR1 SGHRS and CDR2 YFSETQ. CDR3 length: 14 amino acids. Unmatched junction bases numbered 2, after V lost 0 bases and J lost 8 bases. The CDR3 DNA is TGCGCCAGCAGCTTGGGGGGACAGGGGGCGGAAGCTTTCTTT. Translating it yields CASSLGGQGAEAFF.

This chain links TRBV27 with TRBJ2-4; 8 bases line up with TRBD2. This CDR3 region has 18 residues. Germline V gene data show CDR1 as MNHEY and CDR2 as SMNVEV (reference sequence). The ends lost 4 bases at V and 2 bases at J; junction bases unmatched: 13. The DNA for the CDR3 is TGTGCCAGCAGTTACCGTAGCGGGGCGAGGGAAACCAAAAACATTCAGTACTTC. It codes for CASSYRSGARETKNIQYF.

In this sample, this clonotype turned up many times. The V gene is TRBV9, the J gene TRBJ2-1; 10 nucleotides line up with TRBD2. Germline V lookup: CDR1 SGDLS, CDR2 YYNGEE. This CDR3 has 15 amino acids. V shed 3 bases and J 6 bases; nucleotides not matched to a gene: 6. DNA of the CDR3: TGTGCCAGCAGCGCTAGCGGGAGCCGTCTCAATGAGCAGTTCTTC. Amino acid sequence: CASSASGSRLNEQFF.

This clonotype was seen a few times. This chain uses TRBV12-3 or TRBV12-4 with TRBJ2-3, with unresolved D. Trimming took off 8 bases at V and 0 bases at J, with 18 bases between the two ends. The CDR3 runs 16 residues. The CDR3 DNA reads TGTGCCAGCCAATCGTCGAATAGACCCAGCACAGATACGCAGTATTTT. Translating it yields CASQSSNRPSTDTQYF.

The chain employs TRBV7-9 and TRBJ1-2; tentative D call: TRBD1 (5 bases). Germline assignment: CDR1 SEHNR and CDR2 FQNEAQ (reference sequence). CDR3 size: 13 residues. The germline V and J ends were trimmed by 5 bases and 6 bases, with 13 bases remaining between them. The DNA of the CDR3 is TGTGCCAGCAGCCCGGGGGTAGGGGATGGCTACACCTTC. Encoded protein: CASSPGVGDGYTF.

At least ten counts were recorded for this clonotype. The CDR3 is CASSLEGNSPLHF. CDR3 DNA: TGCGCCAGCAGCTTGGAGGGAAATTCACCCCTCCACTTT. The chain uses TRBV5-1 and TRBJ1-6; D ambiguous. Germline assignment: CDR1 SGHRS and CDR2 YFSETQ. This CDR3 region has 13 residues. V lost 0 bases and J 7 bases, leaving 5 bases between the germline ends.

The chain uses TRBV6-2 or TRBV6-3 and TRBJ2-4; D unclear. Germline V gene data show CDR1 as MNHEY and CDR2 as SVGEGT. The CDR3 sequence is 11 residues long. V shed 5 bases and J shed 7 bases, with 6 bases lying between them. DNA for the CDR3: TGTGCCAGCAGTACTCGGAACATTCAGTACTTC. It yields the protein CASSTRNIQYF.

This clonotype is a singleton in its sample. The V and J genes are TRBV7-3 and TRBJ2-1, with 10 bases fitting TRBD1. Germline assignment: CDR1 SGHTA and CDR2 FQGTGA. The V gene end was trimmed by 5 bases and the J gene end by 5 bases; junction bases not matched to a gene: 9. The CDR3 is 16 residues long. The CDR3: CASSVGGTGVNNEQFF. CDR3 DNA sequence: TGTGCCAGCAGCGTTGGAGGGACAGGGGTAAACAATGAGCAGTTCTTC.